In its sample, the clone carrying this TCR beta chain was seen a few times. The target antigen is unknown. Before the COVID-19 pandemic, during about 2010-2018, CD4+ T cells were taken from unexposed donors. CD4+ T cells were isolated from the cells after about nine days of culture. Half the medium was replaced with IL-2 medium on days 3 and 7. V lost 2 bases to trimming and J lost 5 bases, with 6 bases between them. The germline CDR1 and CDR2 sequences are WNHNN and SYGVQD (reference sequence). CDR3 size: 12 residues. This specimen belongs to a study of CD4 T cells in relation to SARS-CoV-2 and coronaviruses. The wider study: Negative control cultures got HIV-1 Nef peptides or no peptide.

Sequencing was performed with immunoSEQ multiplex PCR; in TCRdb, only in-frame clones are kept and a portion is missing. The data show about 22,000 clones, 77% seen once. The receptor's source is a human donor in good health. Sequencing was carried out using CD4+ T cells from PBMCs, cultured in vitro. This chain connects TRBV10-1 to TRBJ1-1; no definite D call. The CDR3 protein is CASSERETEAFF. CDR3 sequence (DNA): TGCGCCAGCAGTGAGAGGGAGACTGAAGCTTTCTTT.